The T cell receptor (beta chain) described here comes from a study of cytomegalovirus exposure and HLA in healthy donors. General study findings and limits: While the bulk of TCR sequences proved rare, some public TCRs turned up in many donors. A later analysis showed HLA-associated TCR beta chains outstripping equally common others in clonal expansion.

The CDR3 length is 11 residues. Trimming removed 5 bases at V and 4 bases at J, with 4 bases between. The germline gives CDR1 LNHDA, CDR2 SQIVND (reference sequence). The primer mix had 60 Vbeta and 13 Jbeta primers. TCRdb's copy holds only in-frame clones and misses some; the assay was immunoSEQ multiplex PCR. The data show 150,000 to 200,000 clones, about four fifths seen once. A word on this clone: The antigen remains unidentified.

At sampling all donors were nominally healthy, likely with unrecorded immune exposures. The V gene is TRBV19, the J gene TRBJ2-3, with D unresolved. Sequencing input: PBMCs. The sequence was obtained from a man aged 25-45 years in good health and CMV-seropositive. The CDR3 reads CASSQADTQYF. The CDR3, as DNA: TGTGCCAGTAGTCAGGCAGATACGCAGTATTTT.